The entry below describes one T cell receptor (beta chain). Its antigen remains unidentified. The data were obtained in a study of cytomegalovirus exposure and HLA in healthy donors. Study overall: Caucasian-associated ancestry cluster membership applied to around 76% of some 400 genotyped donors. Study-wide points: Both high specificity and high sensitivity reportedly marked the classifier's diagnosis of cytomegalovirus status.

The primer mix had 60 Vbeta and 13 Jbeta primers. Clones were sequenced by immunoSEQ multiplex PCR, and TCRdb holds only the in-frame ones, with some missing. The sample contains 130,000 to 150,000 clones, around 85% of which appear only once. The V segment lost 1 base and the J segment 5 bases; nucleotides outside the gene matches: 5. Germline V gene data show CDR1 as GTSNPN and CDR2 as SVGIG (reference sequence). The CDR3 runs to 15 residues. The rearrangement links TRBV30 to TRBJ1-5; the match to TRBD1 covers 10 bases. The TCR comes from a man aged 35 to 55 in good health and CMV-seropositive. The specimen was PBMCs. CDR3 region: CAWSGGQGRHQPQHF. In DNA form, the CDR3 reads TGTGCCTGGAGTGGGGGACAGGGGCGGCATCAGCCCCAGCATTTT.